The sequence of this TCR beta chain was determined in a study of T cells after yellow fever vaccination. This clonotype was observed a few times. Its target is unknown. Study-level points and caveats: Some clonotypes, a small share, were shared between CD4 and CD8 compartments.

UMIs were added to TCR cDNA along with a universal primer site when it was made by 5'RACE template switching. TCRdb passed the 5' RACE reads through MiXCR, listing each CDR3 protein once. The sample lists some 99,000 distinct CDR3 sequences; around 5.5% were seen once. This sequence originates from a man aged 18 to 30 who received the YFV17D yellow fever vaccine. The sample here was CD8+ T cells sorted from PBMCs, taken 10 days after the yellow fever booster vaccination.

CDR3 amino acids: CASSRWSQETQYF. The CDR3 coding sequence is TGTGCCAGCAGCCGGTGGTCTCAAGAGACCCAGTACTTC. The V and J genes are TRBV11-2 and TRBJ2-5, with D hard to call. Looked up from germline, CDR1 is SGHAT and CDR2 is FQNNGV. The CDR3 loop spans 13 amino acids. Trimming cost V 5 bases and J 2 bases, with 9 bases left between them.